Included here is one T cell receptor beta chain sequence, with context. This CDR3 contains 16 residues. V lost 1 base and J lost 6; bases outside the gene matches: 8. The germline V gene has CDR1 SQVTM and CDR2 ANQGSEA. Using immunoSEQ multiplex PCR, the repertoire was profiled, and TCRdb retains in-frame clones only, with some absent. The data contain 75,000 to 95,000 clones, over 85% of them seen just once; the ten biggest clones take up over 1.3%. The sample is drawn from a study of control samples from healthy donors and cancer patients. This chain connects TRBV29-1 to TRBJ2-2, with 10 nucleotides matching TRBD2. The source material was blood. The sequence was collected from a woman in her thirties in good health. The CDR3: CSVEVSQRGGSGELFF. CDR3 DNA sequence: TGCAGCGTTGAAGTTTCCCAGCGGGGGGGCTCCGGGGAGCTGTTTTTT.